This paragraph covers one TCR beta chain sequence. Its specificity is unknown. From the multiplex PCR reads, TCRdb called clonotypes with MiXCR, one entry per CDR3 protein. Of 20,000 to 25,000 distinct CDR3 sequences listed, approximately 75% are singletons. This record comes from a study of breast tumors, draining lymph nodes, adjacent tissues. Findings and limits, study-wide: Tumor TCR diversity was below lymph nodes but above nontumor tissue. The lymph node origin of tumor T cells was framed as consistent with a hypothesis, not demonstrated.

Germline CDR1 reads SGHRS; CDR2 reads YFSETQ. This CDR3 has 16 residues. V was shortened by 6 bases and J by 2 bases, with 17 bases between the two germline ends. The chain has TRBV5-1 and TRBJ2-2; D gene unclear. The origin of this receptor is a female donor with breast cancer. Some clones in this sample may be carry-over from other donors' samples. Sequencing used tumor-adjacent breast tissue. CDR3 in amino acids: CASTENAGSNTGELFF. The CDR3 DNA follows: TGCGCCAGCACAGAAAATGCCGGGTCCAACACCGGGGAGCTGTTTTTT.